The entry that follows covers one TCR beta chain sequence. The data derive from a study of T cell repertoires in urothelial bladder cancer. Study as a whole: Of some 12 resected lesions, a few were cT2 or greater.

The table came from immunoSEQ multiplex PCR; TCRdb's copy has only in-frame clones and leaves some out. The sample holds over 10,000 clones; less than 75% are singletons and the top ten take under 10%. Sequencing input: tumor-infiltrating cells from bladder cancer. The receptor was derived from a human donor with urothelial carcinoma.

CDR3: CASSYNHGPTEAFF. DNA for the CDR3: TGTGCCAGCAGTTACAATCATGGCCCTACTGAAGCTTTCTTT. The chain recombines TRBV6-5 with TRBJ1-1; D not certain. V was cut by 2 bases and J by 5 bases, with 12 bases left in between. Germline-derived CDR1 and CDR2 are MNHEY and SVGAGI. CDR3 length equals 14 residues.